The clone carrying this T cell receptor (beta chain) was recorded a few times. Its cognate antigen is unknown. These data come from a study of blood T cells in healthy people across ages. Study-wide points: Researchers judged that diversity estimates from one million T cells fell short of true values.

The authors ran a second PCR of 7 to 11 cycles using a sample-barcoded 5' primer and a J-beta primer mix. TCRdb reprocessed the 5' RACE reads with MiXCR, giving one entry per CDR3 protein. The sample lists 600,000 to 650,000 distinct CDR3 sequences, roughly 50% occurring once. The V gene lost 4 bases and the J gene lost 0 bases, with 16 bases spanning the gap. Germline V gene sequence: CDR1 LGHDT, CDR2 YNNKEL (reference sequence). The CDR3 length is 16 residues. Sample: blood. The chain combines TRBV3-1 with TRBJ2-7; TRBD2 might be the D (6 bases). The TCR was taken from a man aged 55 to 70 in good health. CDR3 protein: CASSPPYAGSSYEQYF. The CDR3 coding sequence is TGTGCCAGCAGCCCCCCCTACGCGGGGAGCTCCTACGAGCAGTACTTC.